This is a list of T cell receptor beta chains from one sample in a study of blood T cells in healthy people across ages. Each CDR3 protein gets one entry after TCRdb re-called the 5' RACE reads with MiXCR. The repertoire has more than 1 million distinct CDR3 sequences, 40% to 55% of them found once; the top ten carry approximately 17%. The sample comprised blood. Receptors were obtained from a woman aged 60 to 75 in good health. The CDR3 runs from the conserved cysteine through the conserved F or W. A D gene is named only where the DNA matches it firmly. The size entry is marked missing in some rows and otherwise reads once, few, many or a size class.

abundance: many
v_gene: TRBV10-3
d_gene: -
len: 18
j_gene: TRBJ2-1
CDR3aa: CAIKQGRGIPGGHNEQFF
CDR3nt: TGTGCCATAAAGCAGGGGCGAGGGATACCGGGAGGCCACAATGAGCAGTTCTTC

abundance: -
v_gene: TRBV12-3/TRBV12-4
d_gene: TRBD2
len: 19
j_gene: TRBJ2-6
CDR3aa: CASSPSGLAVHSGANVLTF
CDR3nt: TGTGCCAGCAGTCCCTCCGGACTAGCGGTTCACTCTGGGGCCAACGTCCTGACTTTC

abundance: -
v_gene: TRBV5-1
d_gene: TRBD2
len: 15
j_gene: TRBJ2-7
CDR3aa: CASRQLAGFNNEQYF
CDR3nt: TGCGCCAGCAGACAACTAGCGGGATTTAACAATGAGCAGTACTTC

abundance: -
v_gene: TRBV20-1
d_gene: TRBD1
len: 14
j_gene: TRBJ2-7
CDR3aa: CSAQTGTVNSEQYF
CDR3nt: TGCAGTGCCCAGACCGGGACAGTAAACTCGGAGCAGTACTTC

abundance: -
v_gene: TRBV7-6
d_gene: -
len: 15
j_gene: TRBJ2-7
CDR3aa: CASSLERTDSDEQYF
CDR3nt: TGTGCCAGCAGCTTAGAGCGCACGGATTCCGACGAGCAGTACTTC

abundance: -
v_gene: TRBV20-1
d_gene: TRBD1
len: 11
j_gene: TRBJ2-3
CDR3aa: CSARGDRAQYF
CDR3nt: TGCAGTGCTAGAGGGGACAGAGCGCAGTATTTT

abundance: -
v_gene: TRBV27
d_gene: -
len: 18
j_gene: TRBJ2-3
CDR3aa: CASSSKHSGGYGADTQYF
CDR3nt: TGTGCCAGCAGTTCCAAACATAGTGGGGGGTATGGCGCAGATACGCAGTATTTT

abundance: -
v_gene: TRBV7-8
d_gene: TRBD2
len: 16
j_gene: TRBJ2-7
CDR3aa: CASSVNGLVVSYEQYF
CDR3nt: TGTGCCAGCAGCGTAAACGGACTAGTGGTTTCCTACGAGCAGTACTTC

abundance: -
v_gene: TRBV10-1
d_gene: TRBD2
len: 15
j_gene: TRBJ2-7
CDR3aa: CASSPGLATQYEQYF
CDR3nt: TGCGCCAGCAGTCCCGGACTAGCGACTCAATACGAGCAGTACTTC

abundance: -
v_gene: TRBV6-4
d_gene: -
len: 14
j_gene: TRBJ2-1
CDR3aa: CASSDLTRSNERFF
CDR3nt: TGTGCCAGCAGTGACCTGACTAGGTCCAATGAGCGGTTCTTC

abundance: -
v_gene: TRBV9
d_gene: -
len: 15
j_gene: TRBJ2-7
CDR3aa: CASSTVSRSYNEQYF
CDR3nt: TGTGCCAGCAGCACCGTCAGTCGATCCTACAATGAGCAGTACTTC

abundance: once
v_gene: TRBV27
d_gene: -
len: 16
j_gene: TRBJ1-4
CDR3aa: CASSFRKVNRAEKLFF
CDR3nt: TGTGCCAGCAGTTTCCGAAAGGTTAACAGGGCCGAAAAACTGTTTTTT

abundance: once
v_gene: TRBV10-3
d_gene: -
len: 13
j_gene: TRBJ2-1
CDR3aa: CAITERANNEQFF
CDR3nt: TGTGCCATCACGGAGCGGGCCAACAATGAGCAGTTCTTC

abundance: -
v_gene: TRBV6-4
d_gene: -
len: 15
j_gene: TRBJ1-4
CDR3aa: CASSDSRGENEKLFF
CDR3nt: TGTGCCAGCAGTGACTCGAGAGGGGAAAATGAAAAACTGTTTTTT

abundance: -
v_gene: TRBV6-2/TRBV6-3
d_gene: -
len: 18
j_gene: TRBJ1-5
CDR3aa: CASSSNEGRGGNNQPQHF
CDR3nt: TGTGCCAGCTCTTCCAACGAGGGCAGGGGAGGGAACAATCAGCCCCAGCATTTT

abundance: -
v_gene: TRBV7-8
d_gene: -
len: 13
j_gene: TRBJ2-7
CDR3aa: CASSSSGTYEQYF
CDR3nt: TGTGCCAGCAGCTCCTCAGGGACCTACGAGCAGTACTTC

abundance: -
v_gene: TRBV10-3
d_gene: TRBD2
len: 16
j_gene: TRBJ2-3
CDR3aa: CAISERLAGTTDTQYF
CDR3nt: TGTGCCATCAGTGAGAGACTAGCGGGCACAACAGATACGCAGTATTTT

abundance: few
v_gene: TRBV29-1
d_gene: TRBD2
len: 15
j_gene: TRBJ2-1
CDR3aa: CSVDLLREGSNEQFF
CDR3nt: TGCAGCGTTGATCTCTTGCGGGAGGGATCCAATGAGCAGTTCTTC

abundance: -
v_gene: TRBV2
d_gene: TRBD2
len: 12
j_gene: TRBJ2-5
CDR3aa: CASYRAGETQYF
CDR3nt: TGTGCCAGCTATCGAGCGGGGGAGACCCAGTACTTC

abundance: -
v_gene: TRBV20-1
d_gene: -
len: 15
j_gene: TRBJ2-5
CDR3aa: CSAGLFGGDQETQYF
CDR3nt: TGCAGTGCTGGGCTTTTTGGGGGTGATCAAGAGACCCAGTACTTC

abundance: -
v_gene: TRBV5-1
d_gene: TRBD2
len: 19
j_gene: TRBJ2-1
CDR3aa: CTSSISGLAGGPTYNEQFF
CDR3nt: TGCACCAGCAGCATCTCGGGACTAGCGGGAGGGCCAACCTACAATGAGCAGTTCTTC

abundance: -
v_gene: TRBV27
d_gene: -
len: 15
j_gene: TRBJ2-1
CDR3aa: CASSLFYRIANEQFF
CDR3nt: TGTGCCAGCAGTTTATTCTACAGGATCGCCAATGAGCAGTTCTTC

abundance: -
v_gene: TRBV7-9
d_gene: -
len: 15
j_gene: TRBJ2-5
CDR3aa: CASSLESGYQETQYF
CDR3nt: TGTGCCAGCAGCTTGGAATCCGGCTACCAAGAGACCCAGTACTTC

abundance: -
v_gene: TRBV6-5
d_gene: TRBD2
len: 16
j_gene: TRBJ2-3
CDR3aa: CASSYSSGGNTDTQYF
CDR3nt: TGTGCCAGCAGTTACTCCTCGGGAGGAAACACAGATACGCAGTATTTT

abundance: -
v_gene: TRBV6-9
d_gene: -
len: 13
j_gene: TRBJ2-7
CDR3aa: CASSFLRGYEQYF
CDR3nt: TGTGCCAGCAGCTTTTTGAGGGGCTACGAGCAGTACTTC

abundance: -
v_gene: TRBV5-1
d_gene: -
len: 16
j_gene: TRBJ2-7
CDR3aa: CASSLATGQLHNEQYF
CDR3nt: TGCGCCAGCAGCTTGGCCACGGGGCAACTCCACAATGAGCAGTACTTC

abundance: once
v_gene: TRBV5-1
d_gene: -
len: 14
j_gene: TRBJ1-1
CDR3aa: CASSWSGDAVEAFF
CDR3nt: TGCGCCAGCAGCTGGAGTGGGGACGCCGTTGAAGCTTTCTTT